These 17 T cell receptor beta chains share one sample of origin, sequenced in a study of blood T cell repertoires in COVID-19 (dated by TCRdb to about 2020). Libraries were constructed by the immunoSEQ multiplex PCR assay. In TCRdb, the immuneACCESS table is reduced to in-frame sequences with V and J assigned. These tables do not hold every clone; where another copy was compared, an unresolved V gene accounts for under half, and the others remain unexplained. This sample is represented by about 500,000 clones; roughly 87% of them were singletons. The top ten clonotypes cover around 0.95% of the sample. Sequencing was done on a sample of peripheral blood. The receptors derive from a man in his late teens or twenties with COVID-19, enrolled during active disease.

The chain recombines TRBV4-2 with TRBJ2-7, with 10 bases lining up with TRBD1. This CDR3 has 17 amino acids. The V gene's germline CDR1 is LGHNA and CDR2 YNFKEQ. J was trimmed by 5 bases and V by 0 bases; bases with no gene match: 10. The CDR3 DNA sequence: TGTGCCAGCAGCCAAGAAGCGACCGGGACAGGGGCCAACGAGCAGTACTTC. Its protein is CASSQEATGTGANEQYF.

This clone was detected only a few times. This chain's CDR3 is CASSGEQGRQPQHF. CDR3 bases: TGTGCCAGCAGTGGCGAACAGGGGAGGCAGCCCCAGCATTTT. This chain connects TRBV2 to TRBJ1-5; 7 nucleotides line up with TRBD1. Trimming at V came to 4 bases and at J to 7 bases, leaving 7 bases not matched to a gene. Looked up from germline, CDR1 is SNHLY and CDR2 is FYNNEI. The CDR3 sequence is 14 residues long.

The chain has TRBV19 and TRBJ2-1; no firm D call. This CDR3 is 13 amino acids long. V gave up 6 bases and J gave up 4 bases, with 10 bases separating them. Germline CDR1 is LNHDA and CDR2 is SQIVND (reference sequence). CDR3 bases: TGTGCCAGTAGAGAGACGGAGTACAATGAGCAGTTCTTC. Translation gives CASRETEYNEQFF.

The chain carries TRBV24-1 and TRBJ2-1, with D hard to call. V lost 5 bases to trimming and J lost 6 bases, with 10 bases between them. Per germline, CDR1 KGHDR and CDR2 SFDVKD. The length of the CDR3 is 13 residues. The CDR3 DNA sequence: TGTGCCACCAGTGGTTTTTCCAGCAATGAGCAGTTCTTC. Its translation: CATSGFSSNEQFF.

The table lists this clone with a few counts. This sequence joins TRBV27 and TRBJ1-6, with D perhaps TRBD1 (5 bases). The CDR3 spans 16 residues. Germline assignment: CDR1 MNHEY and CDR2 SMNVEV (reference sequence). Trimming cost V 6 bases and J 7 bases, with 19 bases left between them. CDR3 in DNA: TGTGCCAGCAGGATAGATCTGGGGGGTGGGAATTCACCCCTCCACTTT. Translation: CASRIDLGGGNSPLHF.

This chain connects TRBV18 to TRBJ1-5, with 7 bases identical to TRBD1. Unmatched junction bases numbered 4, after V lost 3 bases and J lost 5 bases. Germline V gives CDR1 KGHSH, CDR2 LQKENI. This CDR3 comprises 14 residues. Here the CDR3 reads CASSPGQNYQPQHF. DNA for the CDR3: TGTGCCAGCTCACCGGGACAGAATTATCAGCCCCAGCATTTT.

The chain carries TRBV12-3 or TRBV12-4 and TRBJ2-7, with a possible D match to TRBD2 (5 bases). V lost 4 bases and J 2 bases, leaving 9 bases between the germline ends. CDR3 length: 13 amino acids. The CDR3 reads CASSSTTTYEQYF. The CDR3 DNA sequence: TGTGCCAGCAGTTCGACTACGACCTACGAGCAGTACTTC.

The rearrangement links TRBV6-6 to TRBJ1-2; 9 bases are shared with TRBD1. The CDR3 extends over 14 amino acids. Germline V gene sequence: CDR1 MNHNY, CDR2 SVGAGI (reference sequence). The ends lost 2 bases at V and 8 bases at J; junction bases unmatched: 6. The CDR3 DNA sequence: TGTGCCAGCAGTTACCCCGACAGGGGGGGAGGCTACACCTTC. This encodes CASSYPDRGGGYTF.

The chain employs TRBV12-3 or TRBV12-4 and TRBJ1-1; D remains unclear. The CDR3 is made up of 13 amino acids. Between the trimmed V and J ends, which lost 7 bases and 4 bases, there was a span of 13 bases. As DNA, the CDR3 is TGTGCCAGCACCTCGACGGTAGCCACTGAAGCTTTCTTT. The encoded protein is CASTSTVATEAFF.

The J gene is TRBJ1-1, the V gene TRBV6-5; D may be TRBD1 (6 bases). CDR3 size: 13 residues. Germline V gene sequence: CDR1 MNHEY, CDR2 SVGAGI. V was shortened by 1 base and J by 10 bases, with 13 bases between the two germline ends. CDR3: CASSYLGPTGAFF. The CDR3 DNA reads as TGTGCCAGCAGTTACTTAGGGCCGACAGGAGCTTTCTTT.

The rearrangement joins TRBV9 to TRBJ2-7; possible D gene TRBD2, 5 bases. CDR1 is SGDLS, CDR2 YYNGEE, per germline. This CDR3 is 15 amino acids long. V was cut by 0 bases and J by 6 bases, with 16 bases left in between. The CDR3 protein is CASSVGGSARTEQYF. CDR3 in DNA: TGTGCCAGCAGCGTAGGGGGTAGCGCCCGGACCGAGCAGTACTTC.

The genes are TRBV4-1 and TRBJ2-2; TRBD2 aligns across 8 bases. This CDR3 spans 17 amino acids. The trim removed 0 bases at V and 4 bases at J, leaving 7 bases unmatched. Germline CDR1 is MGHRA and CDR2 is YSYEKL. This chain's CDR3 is CASSQDPGRAVTGELFF. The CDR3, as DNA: TGCGCCAGCAGCCAAGATCCCGGGAGGGCCGTCACCGGGGAGCTGTTTTTT.

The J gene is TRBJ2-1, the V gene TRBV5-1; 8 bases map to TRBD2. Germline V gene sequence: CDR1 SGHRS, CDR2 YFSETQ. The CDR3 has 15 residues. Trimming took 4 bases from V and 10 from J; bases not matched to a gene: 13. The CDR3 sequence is CASSATSGTQLEQFF. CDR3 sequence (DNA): TGCGCCAGCAGCGCTACTAGCGGAACACAACTAGAGCAGTTCTTC.

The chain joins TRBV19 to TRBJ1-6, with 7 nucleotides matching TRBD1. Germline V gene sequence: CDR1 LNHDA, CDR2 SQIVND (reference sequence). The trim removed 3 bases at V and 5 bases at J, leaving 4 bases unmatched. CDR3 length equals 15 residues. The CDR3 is CASSMRDSNNSPLHF. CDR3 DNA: TGTGCCAGTAGTATGAGGGACAGCAATAATTCACCCCTCCACTTT.

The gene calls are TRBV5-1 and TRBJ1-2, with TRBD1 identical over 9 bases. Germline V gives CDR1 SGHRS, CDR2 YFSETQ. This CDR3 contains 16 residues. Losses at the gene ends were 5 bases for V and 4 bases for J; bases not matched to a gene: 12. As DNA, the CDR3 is TGCGCCAGCAGACCCGCCTACAGGGGGCCCAGCTATGGCTACACCTTC. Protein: CASRPAYRGPSYGYTF.

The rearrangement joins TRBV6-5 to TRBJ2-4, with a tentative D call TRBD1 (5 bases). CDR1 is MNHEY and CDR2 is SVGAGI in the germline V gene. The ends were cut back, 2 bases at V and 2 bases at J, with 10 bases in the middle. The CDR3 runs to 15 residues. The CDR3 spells CASSYDQGSKNIQYF. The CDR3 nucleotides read TGTGCCAGCAGTTACGATCAGGGTTCCAAAAACATTCAGTACTTC.

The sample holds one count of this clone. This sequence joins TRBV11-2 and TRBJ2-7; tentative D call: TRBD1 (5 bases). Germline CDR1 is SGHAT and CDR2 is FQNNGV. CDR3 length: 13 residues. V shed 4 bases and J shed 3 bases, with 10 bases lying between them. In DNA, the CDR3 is TGTGCCAGCAGCTGGTCAGGGTACTACGAGCAGTACTTC. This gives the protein CASSWSGYYEQYF.